Shown below are 7 T cell receptor beta chains from a single sample sequenced in a study of shared clonotypes between healthy human individuals. Method: immunoSEQ multiplex PCR; TCRdb's copy keeps in-frame clones and lacks some. The sample includes under 600,000 clones, approximately 95% of them seen just once. The sequencing sample was made of naive CD4+ T cells sorted from blood. Regarding subset: CD45RA+ positively selected. These receptors came from a woman aged 25 to 39 in good health.

The V call is TRBV28, the J call TRBJ2-3, with 9 bases that match TRBD1. Germline V gene lookup returns CDR1 MDHEN and CDR2 SYDVKM. The CDR3 extends over 13 amino acids. Unmatched junction bases numbered 3, after V lost 9 bases and J lost 2 bases. Written as DNA, the CDR3 is TGTGCCAGTGGGACAGGGTCCACAGATACGCAGTATTTT. This sequence encodes CASGTGSTDTQYF. Full variable domain (remainder filled in from reference TRBV28 and TRBJ2-3): DVKVTQSSRYLVKRTGEKVFLECVQDMDHENMFWYRQDPGLGLRLIYFSYDVKMKEKGDIPEGYSVSREKKERFSLILESASTNQTSMYLCASGTGSTDTQYFGPGTRLTVL.

This clone occurred once. The V gene is TRBV19, the J gene TRBJ2-7, with TRBD2 as a possible D gene (5 bases). This CDR3 contains 15 residues. Germline values: CDR1 LNHDA, CDR2 SQIVND (reference sequence). Between the trimmed V and J ends, which lost 0 bases and 6 bases, there was a span of 15 bases. CDR3 residues: CASSIELRVWSEQYF. CDR3 sequence (DNA): TGTGCCAGTAGTATAGAACTGAGGGTCTGGAGCGAGCAGTACTTC. Looking up the rest from reference TRBV19 and TRBJ2-7 gives the full variable domain: DGGITQSPKYLFRKEGQNVTLSCEQNLNHDAMYWYRQDPGQGLRLIYYSQIVNDFQKGDIAEGYSVSREKKESFPLTVTSAQKNPTAFYLCASSIELRVWSEQYFGPGTRLTVT.

This chain links TRBV7-9 with TRBJ2-5; TRBD2 agrees at 7 bases. Per germline, CDR1 SEHNR and CDR2 FQNEAQ (reference sequence). V lost 5 bases to trimming and J lost 4 bases; unmatched junction nucleotides: 4. The CDR3 sequence is 13 residues long. The CDR3 is CASSPGRTETQYF. In DNA form, the CDR3 reads TGTGCCAGCAGCCCCGGGAGGACAGAGACCCAGTACTTC.

This chain links TRBV6-1 with TRBJ1-2; possibly TRBD1 for D (6 bases). V lost 2 bases and J lost 4, with 11 bases in between. The CDR3 spans 14 residues. Looked up from germline, CDR1 is MNHNS and CDR2 is SASEGT. The CDR3 DNA is TGTGCCAGCAGTGAATACCAGGGGAGCTATGGCTACACCTTC. Amino acid sequence: CASSEYQGSYGYTF.

This chain joins TRBV7-9 and TRBJ2-7, with D unclear. Deletions cut 1 base from V and 4 bases from J, with 8 bases between. The CDR3 is 13 amino acids. The germline gives CDR1 SEHNR, CDR2 FQNEAQ (reference sequence). Here the CDR3 DNA reads TGTGCCAGCAGCTTAGATGGGGAATACGAGCAGTACTTC. It is translated as CASSLDGEYEQYF.

The chain links TRBV6-1 to TRBJ1-5; D unclear. The germline V gene encodes CDR1 MNHNS and CDR2 SASEGT. The CDR3 has 12 amino acids. With 4 bases removed from V and 5 bases from J, the gap between germline ends came to 6 bases. CDR3 in DNA: TGTGCCAGCAGTGGGACCTATCAGCCCCAGCATTTT. It is translated as CASSGTYQPQHF.

This chain joins TRBV29-1 and TRBJ1-1; TRBD1 is a possible D gene (6 bases). V was cut by 3 bases and J by 9 bases, with 23 bases left in between. Germline V gene data show CDR1 as SQVTM and CDR2 as ANQGSEA. This CDR3 is 15 amino acids long. The CDR3 is CSVDQRGAMPPQAFF. The CDR3 DNA is TGCAGCGTTGATCAGCGGGGGGCAATGCCGCCGCAAGCTTTCTTT.